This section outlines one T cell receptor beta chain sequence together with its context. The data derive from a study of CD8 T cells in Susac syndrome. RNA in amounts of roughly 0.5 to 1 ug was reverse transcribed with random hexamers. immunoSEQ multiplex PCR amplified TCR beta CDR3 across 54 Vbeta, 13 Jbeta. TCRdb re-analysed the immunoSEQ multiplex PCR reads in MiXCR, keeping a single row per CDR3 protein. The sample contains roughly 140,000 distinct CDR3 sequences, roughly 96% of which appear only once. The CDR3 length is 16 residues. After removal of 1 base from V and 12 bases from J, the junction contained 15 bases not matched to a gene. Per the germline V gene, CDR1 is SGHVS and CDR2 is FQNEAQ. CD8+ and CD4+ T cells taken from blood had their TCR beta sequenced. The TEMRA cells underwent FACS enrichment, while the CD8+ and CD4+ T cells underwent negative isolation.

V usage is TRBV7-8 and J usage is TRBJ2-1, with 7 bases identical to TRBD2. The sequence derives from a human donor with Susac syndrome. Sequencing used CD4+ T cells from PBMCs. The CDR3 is CASSLVLAVSGLGQFF. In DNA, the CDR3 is TGTGCCAGCAGCTTAGTCCTAGCGGTTTCTGGGTTGGGGCAGTTCTTC.